This T cell receptor (beta chain) was found in a study of CD8+ T cells in alopecia areata. The germline V gene has CDR1 MDHEN and CDR2 SYDVKM. The CDR3 sequence is 19 residues long. With V trimmed by 4 bases and J by 1 base, 13 bases remained unmatched. This clone has only a few counts. Treatment reported: oral pan-JAK inhibitor, 5-10 mg twice daily. Samples from alopecia areata patients were lesional scalp punch biopsies and peripheral blood. As the sequencing template, cDNA was produced by extracting RNA and reverse transcribing it. Method: immunoSEQ multiplex PCR; TCRdb's copy keeps in-frame clones and lacks some. In the table there are about 190,000 clones, 50% to 60% of which are singletons.

The receptor comes from a human donor with alopecia areata. The chain employs TRBV28 and TRBJ2-1, with 10 positions matching TRBD1. This specimen was CD4+ T cells sorted from blood, taken at week 4, from a patient treated with tofacitinib. The CDR3 DNA reads TGTGCCAGCAGTTCGGGGGGACAGGGGTCCTGGCCTTCCTACAATGAGCAGTTCTTC. Translation: CASSSGGQGSWPSYNEQFF.